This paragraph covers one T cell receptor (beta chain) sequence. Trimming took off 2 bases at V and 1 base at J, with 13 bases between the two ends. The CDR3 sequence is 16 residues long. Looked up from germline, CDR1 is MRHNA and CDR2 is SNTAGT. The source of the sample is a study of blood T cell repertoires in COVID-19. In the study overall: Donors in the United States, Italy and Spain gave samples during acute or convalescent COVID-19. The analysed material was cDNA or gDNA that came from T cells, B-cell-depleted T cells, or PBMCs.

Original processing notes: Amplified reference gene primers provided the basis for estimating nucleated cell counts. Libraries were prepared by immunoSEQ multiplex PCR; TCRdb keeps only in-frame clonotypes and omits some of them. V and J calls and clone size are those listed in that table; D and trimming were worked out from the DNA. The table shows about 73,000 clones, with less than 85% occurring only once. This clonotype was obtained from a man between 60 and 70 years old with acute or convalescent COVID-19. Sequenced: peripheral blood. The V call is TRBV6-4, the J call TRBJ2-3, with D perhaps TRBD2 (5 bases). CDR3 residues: CASSDGRGSGTDTQYF. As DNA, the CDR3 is TGTGCCAGCAGTGACGGTCGGGGTAGCGGCACAGATACGCAGTATTTT.